This T cell receptor (beta chain) was sequenced for a study of radiation and T cells in renal cell carcinoma. Overall study results and limits: In blood, top tumor clones expanded by 2 weeks, shrinking by 4.

As concerns this clone: Its antigen is not known.

CDR3 length equals 15 residues. V gave up 1 base and J gave up 10 bases, with 17 bases separating them. CDR1 SGHTA and CDR2 FQGNSA come from the germline V gene. Data came from immunoSEQ multiplex PCR; TCRdb stores just in-frame clones and leaves some out. The top ten clones hold 4.5% to 7% of a sample with fewer than 85,000 clones, approximately 90% of them seen once. Sample time point: blood 4 weeks post-SBRT, at nephrectomy. Treatment described: 15 Gy SBRT to primary tumor, nephrectomy 4 weeks later. Nephrectomy followed 15 Gy stereotactic body radiation by 4 weeks. The patient's renal cell carcinoma had clear cell pathology.

The chain couples TRBV7-2 to TRBJ2-1; either TRBD1 or TRBD2 may fit D (5 bases each). The TCR originated in a woman between 65 and 79 years old with renal cell carcinoma. The specimen comprised blood, sampled from a patient whose treatment included radiotherapy and nephrectomy. CDR3 region: CASSLVRDPWQEQFF. CDR3 DNA: TGTGCCAGCAGCTTAGTTAGGGACCCCTGGCAGGAGCAGTTCTTC.